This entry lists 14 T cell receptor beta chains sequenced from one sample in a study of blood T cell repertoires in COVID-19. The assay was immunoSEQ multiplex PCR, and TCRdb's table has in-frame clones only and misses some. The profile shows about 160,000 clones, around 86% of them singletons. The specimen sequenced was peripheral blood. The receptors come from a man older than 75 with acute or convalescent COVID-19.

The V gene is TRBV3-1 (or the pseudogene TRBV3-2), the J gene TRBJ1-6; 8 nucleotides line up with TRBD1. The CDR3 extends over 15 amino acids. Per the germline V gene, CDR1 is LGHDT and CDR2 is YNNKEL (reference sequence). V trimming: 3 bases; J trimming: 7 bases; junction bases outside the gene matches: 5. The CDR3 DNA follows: TGTGCCAGCAGCCACAGACAGGGGTGGAATTCACCCCTCCACTTT. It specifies CASSHRQGWNSPLHF.

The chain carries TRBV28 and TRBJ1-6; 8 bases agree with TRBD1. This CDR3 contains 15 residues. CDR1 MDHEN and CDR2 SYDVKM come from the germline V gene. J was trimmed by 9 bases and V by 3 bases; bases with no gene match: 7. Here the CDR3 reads CASSFQTGVGSPLHF. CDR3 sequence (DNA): TGTGCCAGCAGTTTCCAGACAGGGGTAGGTTCACCCCTCCACTTT.

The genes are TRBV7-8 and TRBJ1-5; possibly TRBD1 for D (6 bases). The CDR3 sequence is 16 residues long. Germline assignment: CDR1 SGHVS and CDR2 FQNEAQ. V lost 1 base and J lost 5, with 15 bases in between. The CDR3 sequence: CASSLGTASRDQPQHF. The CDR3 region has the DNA TGTGCCAGCAGCTTAGGGACAGCTTCGAGGGATCAGCCCCAGCATTTT.

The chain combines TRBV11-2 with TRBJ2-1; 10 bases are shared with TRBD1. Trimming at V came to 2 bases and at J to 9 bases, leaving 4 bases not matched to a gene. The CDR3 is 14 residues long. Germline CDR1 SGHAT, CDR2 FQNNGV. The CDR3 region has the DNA TGTGCCAGCAGCTTACTCCGGACAGGGGGTGAGCAGTTCTTC. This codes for CASSLLRTGGEQFF.

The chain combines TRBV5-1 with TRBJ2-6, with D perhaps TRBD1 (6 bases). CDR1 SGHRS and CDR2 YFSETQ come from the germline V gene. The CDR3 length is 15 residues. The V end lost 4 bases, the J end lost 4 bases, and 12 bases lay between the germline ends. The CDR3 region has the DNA TGCGCCAGCAGCGATACAGGGTCCGGGGCCAACGTCCTGACTTTC. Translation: CASSDTGSGANVLTF.

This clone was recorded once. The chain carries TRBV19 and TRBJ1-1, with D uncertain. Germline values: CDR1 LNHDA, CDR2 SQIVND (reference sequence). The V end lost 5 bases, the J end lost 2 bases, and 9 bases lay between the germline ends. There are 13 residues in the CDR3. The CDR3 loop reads CASSLQANTEAFF. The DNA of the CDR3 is TGTGCCAGTAGTCTTCAGGCCAACACTGAAGCTTTCTTT.

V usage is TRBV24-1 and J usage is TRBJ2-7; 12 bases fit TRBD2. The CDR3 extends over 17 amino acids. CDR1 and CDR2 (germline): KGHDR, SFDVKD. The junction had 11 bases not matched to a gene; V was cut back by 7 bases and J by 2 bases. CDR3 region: CATSPGTSGFSTYEQYF. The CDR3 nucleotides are TGTGCCACCAGCCCCGGGACTAGCGGGTTCTCCACCTACGAGCAGTACTTC.

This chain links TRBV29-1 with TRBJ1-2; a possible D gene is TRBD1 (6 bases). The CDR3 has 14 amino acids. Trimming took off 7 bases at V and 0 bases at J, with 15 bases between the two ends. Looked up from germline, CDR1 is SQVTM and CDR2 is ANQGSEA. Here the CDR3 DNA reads TGCAGCGCGCCACAGGGACCAGCTAACTATGGCTACACCTTC. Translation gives CSAPQGPANYGYTF.

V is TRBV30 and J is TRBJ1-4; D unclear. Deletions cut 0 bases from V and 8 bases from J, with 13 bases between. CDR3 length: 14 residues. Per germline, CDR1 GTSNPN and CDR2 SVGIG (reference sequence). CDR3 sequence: CAWSVMVRGEKLFF. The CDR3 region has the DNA TGTGCCTGGAGTGTAATGGTTCGGGGAGAAAAACTGTTTTTT.

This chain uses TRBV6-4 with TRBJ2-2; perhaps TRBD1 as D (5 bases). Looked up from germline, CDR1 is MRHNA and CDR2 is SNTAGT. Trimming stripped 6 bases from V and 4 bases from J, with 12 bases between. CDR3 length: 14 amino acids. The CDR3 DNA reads TGTGCCAGCAGGGGGCAGGCTTCCACCGGGGAGCTGTTTTTT. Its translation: CASRGQASTGELFF.

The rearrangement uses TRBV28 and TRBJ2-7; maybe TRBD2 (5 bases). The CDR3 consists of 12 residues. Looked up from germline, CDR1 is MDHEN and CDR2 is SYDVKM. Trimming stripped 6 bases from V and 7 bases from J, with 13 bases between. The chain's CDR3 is CASRSGGLEQYF. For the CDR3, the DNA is TGTGCCAGCAGGTCAGGAGGCCTGGAGCAGTACTTC.

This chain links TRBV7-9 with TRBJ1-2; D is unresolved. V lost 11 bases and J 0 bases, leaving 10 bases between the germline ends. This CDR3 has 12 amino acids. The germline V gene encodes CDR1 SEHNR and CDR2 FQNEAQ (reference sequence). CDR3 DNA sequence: TGTGCCCTGTTTCTTGCTAACTATGGCTACACCTTC. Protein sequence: CALFLANYGYTF.

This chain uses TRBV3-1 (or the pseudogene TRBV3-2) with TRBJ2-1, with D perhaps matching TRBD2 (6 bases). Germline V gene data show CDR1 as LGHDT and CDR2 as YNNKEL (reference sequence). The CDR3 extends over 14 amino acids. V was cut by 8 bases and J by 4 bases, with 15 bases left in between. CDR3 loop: CASGGLRGYNEQFF. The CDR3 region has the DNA TGTGCCAGCGGCGGACTCCGGGGGTACAATGAGCAGTTCTTC.

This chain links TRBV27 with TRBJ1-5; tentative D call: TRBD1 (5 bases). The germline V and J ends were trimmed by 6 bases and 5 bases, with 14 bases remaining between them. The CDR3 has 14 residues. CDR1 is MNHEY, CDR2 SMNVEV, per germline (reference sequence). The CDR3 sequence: CASSPRGGDQPQHF. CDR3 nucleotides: TGTGCCAGCAGCCCTCGGGGAGGGGATCAGCCCCAGCATTTT.